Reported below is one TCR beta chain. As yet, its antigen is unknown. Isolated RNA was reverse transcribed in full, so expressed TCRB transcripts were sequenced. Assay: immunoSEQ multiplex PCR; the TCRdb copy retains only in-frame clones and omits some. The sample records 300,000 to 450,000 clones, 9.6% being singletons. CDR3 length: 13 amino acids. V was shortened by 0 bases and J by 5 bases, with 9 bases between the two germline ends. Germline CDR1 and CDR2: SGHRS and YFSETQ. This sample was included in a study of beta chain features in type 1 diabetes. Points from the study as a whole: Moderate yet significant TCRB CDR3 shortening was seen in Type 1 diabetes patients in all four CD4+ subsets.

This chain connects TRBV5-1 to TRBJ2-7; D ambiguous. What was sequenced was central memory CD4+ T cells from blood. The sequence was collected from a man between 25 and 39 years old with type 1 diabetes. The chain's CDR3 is CASSLGLPNEQYF. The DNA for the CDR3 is TGCGCCAGCAGCTTGGGTCTCCCCAACGAGCAGTACTTC.